This T cell receptor (beta chain) was obtained from a study of blood T cell repertoires in COVID-19. This table comes from immunoSEQ multiplex PCR, and its TCRdb copy is limited to in-frame clones, with some not included. The sample records some 10,000 clones, 90% being singletons. The CDR3 sequence is 13 residues long. The germline gives CDR1 GTSNPN, CDR2 SVGIG (reference sequence). V was pared by 4 bases and J by 3 bases, with 12 bases between. Sequencing used peripheral blood. This rearrangement joins TRBV30 to TRBJ1-1; no clear D gene. The TCR sequence derives from a human donor in a cohort sampled during active COVID-19. The CDR3 nucleotides are TGTGCCTGGAAAGGTCAGAGGTACACTGAAGCTTTCTTT. It codes for CAWKGQRYTEAFF.